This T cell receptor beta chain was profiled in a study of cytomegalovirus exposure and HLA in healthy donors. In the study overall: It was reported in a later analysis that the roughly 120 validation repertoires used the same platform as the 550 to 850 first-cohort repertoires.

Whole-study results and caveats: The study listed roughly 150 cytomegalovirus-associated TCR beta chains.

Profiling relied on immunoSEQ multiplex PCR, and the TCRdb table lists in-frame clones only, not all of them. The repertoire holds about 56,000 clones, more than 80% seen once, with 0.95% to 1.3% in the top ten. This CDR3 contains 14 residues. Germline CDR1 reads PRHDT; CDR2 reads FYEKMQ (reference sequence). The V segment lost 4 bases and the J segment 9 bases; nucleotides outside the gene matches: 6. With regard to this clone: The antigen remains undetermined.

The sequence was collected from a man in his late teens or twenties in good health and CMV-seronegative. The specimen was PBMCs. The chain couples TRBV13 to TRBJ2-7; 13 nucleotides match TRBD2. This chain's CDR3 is CASSSRLAGGPQYF. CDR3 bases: TGTGCCAGCAGCTCCAGACTAGCGGGAGGTCCGCAGTACTTC.